There are many counts of the clone carrying this T cell receptor beta chain. No antigen is known for it. As to time point: newly diagnosed GD, antithyroid drugs for less than 3 months. The authors made the TCR library using RNA they extracted from PBMCs. This specimen comes from a study of regulatory T cells in long-lasting Graves disease. Study observations and caveats: Persistent Graves' cases showed lower TCR diversity than newly diagnosed cases.

Through Arm-PCR of CDR3 regions and iRepertoire HTBI primers, TCR beta libraries were built. TCRdb reanalysed the multiplex PCR reads using MiXCR and keeps one entry per CDR3 protein. The sample includes 250,000 or so distinct CDR3 sequences, around 21% of them seen just once. The clonotype originates from a female donor with Graves disease. The material sequenced was peripheral blood mononuclear cells (PBMCs), taken at new diagnosis, from a patient treated with antithyroid drugs.

The CDR3 coding sequence is TGTGCCACCAGCGGCGGAGTCGCGAGCAATCAGCCCCAGCATTTT. It is translated as CATSGGVASNQPQHF. V gene TRBV15 combines with J gene TRBJ1-5; no reliable D call. CDR1 is LNHNV and CDR2 is YYDKDF in the germline V gene (reference sequence). This CDR3 region has 15 residues. Between the trimmed V and J ends, which lost 5 bases and 1 base, there was a span of 12 bases.